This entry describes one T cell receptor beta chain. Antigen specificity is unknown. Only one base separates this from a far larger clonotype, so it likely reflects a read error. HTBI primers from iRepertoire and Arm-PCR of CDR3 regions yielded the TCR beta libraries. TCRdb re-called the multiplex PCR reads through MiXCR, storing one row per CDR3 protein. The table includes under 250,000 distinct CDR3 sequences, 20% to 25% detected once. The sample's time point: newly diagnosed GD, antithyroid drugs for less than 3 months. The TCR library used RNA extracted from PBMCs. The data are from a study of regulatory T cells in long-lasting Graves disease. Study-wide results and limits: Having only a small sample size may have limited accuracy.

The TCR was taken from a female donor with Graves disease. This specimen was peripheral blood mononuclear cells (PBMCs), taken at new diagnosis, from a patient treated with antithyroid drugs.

The CDR3, as DNA: TGCGCCAGCAGCTTGGCCTGGAATGAGCAGTACTTC. Translated, it gives CASSLAWNEQYF. The genes are TRBV5-1 and TRBJ2-3, with D unresolved. The J call could be wrong; TRBJ2-7 is a better fit for the DNA end. The CDR3 extends over 12 amino acids. The V gene's germline CDR1 is SGHRS and CDR2 YFSETQ.